This is a list of T cell receptor beta chains from one sample in a study of control samples from healthy donors and cancer patients. Measured with immunoSEQ multiplex PCR; TCRdb has only the in-frame clones, and not every one. The top ten hold around 7.3% of the sample, which has 120,000 to 150,000 clones, 91% seen once. The sequencing input was blood. The receptors come from a man younger than 35 in good health. CDR3s include the opening cysteine and the closing phenylalanine or tryptophan. A D gene is named only where the DNA matches it firmly. Expanded clones get a size class; other rows say once, few or many, or leave the size out.

d_gene	v_gene	j_gene	abundance	CDR3nt	CDR3aa
TRBD1	TRBV24-1	TRBJ2-7	few	TGTGCCACCACAAAGACTCCGGGACAGCACGGTTGTGAGCAGTACTTC	CATTKTPGQHGCEQYF
.	TRBV7-9	TRBJ2-2	.	TGTGCCAGCAGCTTAAACACAGTGGGCACCGGGGAGCTGTTTTTT	CASSLNTVGTGELFF
.	TRBV21-1	TRBJ1-1	.	TGTGCCAGCAGCAAAGCCCCCGGGGGGTCGGGGGAAGAAGCTTTCTTT	CASSKAPGGSGEEAFF
.	TRBV6-6	TRBJ1-1	few	TGTGCCAGCAGTTACTCGGCGGCCAGGACTGAAGCTTTCTTT	CASSYSAARTEAFF
.	TRBV3-1/TRBV3-2	TRBJ2-1	.	TGTGCCAGCAGCTCCGGACCAGTTCAAGGGAATGAGCAGTTCTTC	CASSSGPVQGNEQFF
.	TRBV7-9	TRBJ1-2	.	TGTGCCAGCAGCCCGCCCAGACAGGCCTGGGGCTACACCTTC	CASSPPRQAWGYTF
.	TRBV5-1	TRBJ1-6	once	TGCGCCAGCAGCTTTGACAGAACCGGACTTAATTCACCCCTCCACTTT	CASSFDRTGLNSPLHF
.	TRBV7-9	TRBJ2-1	.	TGTGCCAGCAGCCGCCGGAGGGCAGGCGGGTCCTATGAGCAGTTCTTC	CASSRRRAGGSYEQFF
.	TRBV3-1/TRBV3-2	TRBJ2-1	.	TGTGCCAGCAGCCAAGATCCCCCGGGGACCTACAATGAGCAGTTCTTC	CASSQDPPGTYNEQFF
.	TRBV27	TRBJ2-7	.	TGTGCCAGCGGGGACCTCGAGCAGTACTTC	CASGDLEQYF
.	TRBV7-9	TRBJ1-6	.	TGTGCCAGCAGCGTCACAGGGTCGCGGGCAAATTCACCCCTCCACTTT	CASSVTGSRANSPLHF
.	TRBV19	TRBJ1-2	.	TGTGCCAGTAGTTCAGACAGGACCTATGGCTACACCTTC	CASSSDRTYGYTF
TRBD1	TRBV27	TRBJ2-3	.	TGTGCCAGCAGGTGGACAGGGGGCACAGATACGCAGTATTTT	CASRWTGGTDTQYF
.	TRBV6-4	TRBJ1-2	.	TGTGCCAGCAGTGAGAGGGCTTTCTATGGCTACACCTTC	CASSERAFYGYTF
TRBD1	TRBV7-9	TRBJ2-7	few	TGTGCCAGCAGCCAACCCGACAGGGACGACGAGCAGTACTTC	CASSQPDRDDEQYF
.	TRBV4-1	TRBJ2-1	.	TGCGCCAGCAGCCAATCCGGGACGGAACAAGTGGATGAGCAGTTCTTC	CASSQSGTEQVDEQFF
.	TRBV2	TRBJ1-3	.	TGTGCCATAACCGCAGGGGTCTCTGGAAACACCATATATTTT	CAITAGVSGNTIYF
.	TRBV4-1	TRBJ2-7	.	TGCGCCAGCAGCCAGGCCGACACTTTCTCCTACGAGCAGTACTTC	CASSQADTFSYEQYF
.	TRBV28	TRBJ2-7	.	TGTGCCAGCAGTGAACAGGGAGACGAGCAGTACTTC	CASSEQGDEQYF
.	TRBV7-2	TRBJ1-5	.	TGTGCCAGCAGCCCTCAGGGAAATCAGCCCCAGCATTTT	CASSPQGNQPQHF
.	TRBV12-2	TRBJ1-2	.	TGTGCAAGTCGCTTAGTGCCAGGGGGCAAGTATGGCTACACCTTC	CASRLVPGGKYGYTF
TRBD1	TRBV4-1	TRBJ2-7	.	TGCGCCAGCAGCCTCAAAAGGGGGACAGTCAACTACGAGCAGTACTTC	CASSLKRGTVNYEQYF
.	TRBV24-1	TRBJ2-5	once	TGTGCCACCAGTGATTTCGAAGGGGGGGGCCAAGAGACCCAGTACTTC	CATSDFEGGGQETQYF
TRBD1	TRBV28	TRBJ1-5	.	TGTGCCAGCAGTGCTCGGGACAGGGATTCATCTGCTCAGCCCCAGCATTTT	CASSARDRDSSAQPQHF
TRBD2	TRBV3-1/TRBV3-2	TRBJ2-1	.	TGTGCCAGCAGCCAAACTAGCGGGGGGCACAATGAGCAGTTCTTC	CASSQTSGGHNEQFF
.	TRBV6-4	TRBJ1-2	.	TGTGCCAGCAGTGATTCTCCGGGGACATCTCGGGGCTACACCTTC	CASSDSPGTSRGYTF
.	TRBV30	TRBJ2-7	once	TGTGCCTGGATTCGCGCGGAAGAGCAGTACTTC	CAWIRAEEQYF
TRBD1	TRBV3-1/TRBV3-2	TRBJ1-1	.	TGTGCCAGCAGCCAAGAAACGGGACAGGTATTCATGAACACTGAAGCTTTCTTT	CASSQETGQVFMNTEAFF
.	TRBV5-4	TRBJ2-3	.	TGTGCCAGCAGCTCCCGTGGGGGGGGCAGAGATACGCAGTATTTT	CASSSRGGGRDTQYF
TRBD1	TRBV7-9	TRBJ1-2	once	TGTGCCAGCAGCGAGGACAGGGTCGTGGGTGGCTACACCTTC	CASSEDRVVGGYTF
.	TRBV5-1	TRBJ2-5	.	TGCGCCAGCTTTCGGGATGGAGGGGGTGGCGAGACCCAGTACTTC	CASFRDGGGGETQYF
TRBD1	TRBV19	TRBJ2-5	.	TGTGCCAGTAGTCTCGAGGGACAGTCCCAAGAGACCCAGTACTTC	CASSLEGQSQETQYF
.	TRBV4-2	TRBJ1-1	.	TGTGCCAGCAGCCCTACTCATACAGGGCTCGGGAAAGCTTTCTTT	CASSPTHTGLGKAFF
TRBD2	TRBV4-1	TRBJ2-1	.	TGCGCCAGCAGCCAAGATCGAGGGACTAGCGGGGGGCCTCCCAATGAGCAGTTCTTC	CASSQDRGTSGGPPNEQFF
.	TRBV5-1	TRBJ1-5	.	TGCGCCAGCAGCTTGGAAGAAAATAGCAATCAGCCCCAGCATTTT	CASSLEENSNQPQHF
TRBD1	TRBV10-1	TRBJ1-1	.	TGCGCCAGCAGCGACTCCACAGGGGTGAACACTGAAGCTTTCTTT	CASSDSTGVNTEAFF
TRBD1	TRBV6-1	TRBJ1-4	.	TGTGCCAGCAGTGACGAGACAGGGTGGGATGGTGAAAAACTGTTTTTT	CASSDETGWDGEKLFF
.	TRBV3-1/TRBV3-2	TRBJ2-7	.	TGTGCCAGCAGCCTCAAACCCCTTGTACAGGGTTTCTACGAGCAGTACTTC	CASSLKPLVQGFYEQYF
.	TRBV29-1	TRBJ1-4	few	TGCAGCGTTGAGAAGGGGGCTAATGAAAAACTGTTTTTT	CSVEKGANEKLFF
.	TRBV7-9	TRBJ2-1	once	TGTGCCAGCAGCCACGCACGGGGTGAGCAGTTCTTC	CASSHARGEQFF
.	TRBV6-5	TRBJ1-6	.	TGTGCCAGCAGCCTCGGCAGGGGAGATAATTCACCCCTCCACTTT	CASSLGRGDNSPLHF
.	TRBV7-2	TRBJ1-4	once	TGTGCCAGCAGCCTGAATCTCGGGGTTACTAATGAAAAACTGTTTTTT	CASSLNLGVTNEKLFF
.	TRBV5-1	TRBJ1-1	.	TGCGCCAGCAGCTTGGCCTTCAGGCTCGGGGTAGATGAAGCTTTCTTT	CASSLAFRLGVDEAFF
.	TRBV4-3	TRBJ2-7	once	TGCGCCAGCAGCCAAGCTTATGACCATCGGGTTTACGAGCAGTACTTC	CASSQAYDHRVYEQYF
.	TRBV5-4	TRBJ2-3	.	TGTGCCAGCAGCTTGGGACTAGAGACAGATACGCAGTATTTT	CASSLGLETDTQYF
.	TRBV2	TRBJ2-5	.	TGTGCCAGCAGCGGAACGTACCAAGAGACCCAGTACTTC	CASSGTYQETQYF
.	TRBV21-1	TRBJ1-6	few	TGTGCCAGCAGCATACACGGTTGGTCCTATAATTCACCCCTCCACTTT	CASSIHGWSYNSPLHF
TRBD1	TRBV4-1	TRBJ2-5	.	TGCGCCAGCAGCCAACAGGGGGCCGAGACCCAGTACTTC	CASSQQGAETQYF
.	TRBV28	TRBJ2-7	.	TGTGCCAGCAAGGGTGGGGCCTCCATAACCTACGAGCAGTACTTC	CASKGGASITYEQYF
TRBD1	TRBV7-3	TRBJ2-5	.	TGTGCCAGCAGTCTGACAGGGGGCGCGGAGACCCAGTACTTC	CASSLTGGAETQYF
TRBD1	TRBV7-2	TRBJ2-5	.	TGTGCCAGCAGTCGGGACAGGGGACGCGGAGAGACCCAGTACTTC	CASSRDRGRGETQYF
TRBD1	TRBV2	TRBJ1-2	.	TGTGCCAGCCTCAGACAGGGTAACTATGGCTACACCTTC	CASLRQGNYGYTF
TRBD1	TRBV6-5	TRBJ1-2	few	TGTGCCAGCGCTGGCCGACAGGGGGCGGTCTATGGCTACACCTTC	CASAGRQGAVYGYTF